The 16 T cell receptor beta chains reported below all come from one sample, sequenced in a study of shared clonotypes between healthy human individuals (TCRdb year 2020). For the CD8 naive samples, CD45RO-negative cells were positively selected for CCR7, yielding a CD45RA+CCR7+ population from which TemRA cells were excluded. Libraries came from the immunoSEQ multiplex PCR assay. Sourced from immuneACCESS, this table was stored by TCRdb with only in-frame sequences that have V and J called. A share of the clones is absent; for the studies checked, an unresolved V gene accounts for under half, and the remainder has no known explanation. The sample has a few million clones on record, just over 90% of them singletons. The ten largest make up roughly 1.7% of the sample. Sequences were obtained from naive CD8+ T cells from PBMCs. The cell subset or site label, as the study defines it: CD45RA+CCR7+. The source is a young man in good health. Some clones in this sample may be carry-over from other donors' samples.

This clone was found once. This chain joins TRBV11-2 and TRBJ2-5; D perhaps matches TRBD2 (6 bases). This CDR3 has 15 amino acids. V lost 4 bases and J 4 bases, leaving 16 bases between the germline ends. Looked up from germline, CDR1 is SGHAT and CDR2 is FQNNGV. The chain's CDR3 is CASSSFSGEGETQYF. CDR3 in DNA: TGTGCCAGCAGCTCCTTTTCGGGAGAGGGAGAGACCCAGTACTTC.

The V gene is TRBV23-1, the J gene TRBJ2-2, with 7 bases identical to TRBD1. TRBV23-1 is treated as an ORF (open reading frame) with a function not yet certain. J gave up 3 bases and V 2 bases, and 9 bases lay outside the gene matches. This CDR3 is 17 amino acids long. Here the CDR3 reads CASSQLRDRDDTGELFF. CDR3 in DNA: TGCGCCAGCAGTCAACTACGCGACAGGGATGACACCGGGGAGCTGTTTTTT.

This chain links TRBV6-5 with TRBJ2-7, with D perhaps matching TRBD1 (6 bases). Trimming removed 7 bases from V and 6 bases from J, with 19 bases in between. Germline V gene sequence: CDR1 MNHEY, CDR2 SVGAGI. The CDR3 is 14 amino acids. The CDR3 sequence is CASIPYGGSGEQYF. CDR3 nucleotide sequence: TGTGCCAGCATCCCCTATGGGGGCTCCGGCGAGCAGTACTTC.

The chain's CDR3 is CASGDSPKDQYF. The CDR3 DNA reads TGTGCCAGCGGGGACTCACCTAAAGATCAGTACTTC. The chain is built from TRBV2 and TRBJ2-7, with a possible D match to TRBD2 (6 bases). CDR3 length equals 12 residues. V dropped 8 bases and J dropped 10 bases, with 18 bases sitting between them. Germline CDR1 SNHLY, CDR2 FYNNEI. Drawing the rest from reference TRBV2 and TRBJ2-7, the complete variable domain is EPEVTQTPSHQVTQMGQEVILRCVPISNHLYFYWYRQILGQKVEFLVSFYNNEISEKSEIFDDQFSVERPDGSNFTLKIRSTKLEDSAMYFCASGDSPKDQYFGPGTRLTVT.

The V call is TRBV10-1, the J call TRBJ2-1, with D unresolved. The CDR3 is 16 residues long. V dropped 1 base and J dropped 1 base, with 11 bases sitting between them. CDR1 and CDR2 (germline): WNHNN, SYGVQD (reference sequence). CDR3 loop: CASSEWRAGSYNEQFF. CDR3 DNA: TGCGCCAGCAGTGAGTGGCGCGCAGGATCCTACAATGAGCAGTTCTTC.

This chain connects TRBV6-5 to TRBJ2-3; the match to TRBD2 covers 7 bases. V dropped 0 bases and J dropped 4; count of bases not matched to a gene: 7. This CDR3 is built from 16 residues. The germline V gene has CDR1 MNHEY and CDR2 SVGAGI. In DNA, the CDR3 is TGTGCCAGCAGTTACTCGGTCCGGGAGGAAGCAGATACGCAGTATTTT. It specifies CASSYSVREEADTQYF.

This chain uses TRBV27 with TRBJ1-6; D unclear. This CDR3 spans 14 amino acids. The V end lost 2 bases, the J end lost 10 bases, and 12 bases lay between the germline ends. Germline values: CDR1 MNHEY, CDR2 SMNVEV (reference sequence). The CDR3 DNA follows: TGTGCCAGCAGTTTAGTACAGTTTGACTCACCCCTCCACTTT. Protein product: CASSLVQFDSPLHF.

CDR3 DNA sequence: TGTGCCAGCGGGAGGGGGGACAGGGGAATCTACGAGCAGTACTTC. Protein: CASGRGDRGIYEQYF. The V and J genes are TRBV25-1 and TRBJ2-7, with 10 bases matching TRBD1. Trimming at V came to 8 bases and at J to 3 bases, leaving 10 bases not matched to a gene. Looked up from germline, CDR1 is MGHDK and CDR2 is SYGVNS. The CDR3 is made up of 15 amino acids.

The chain's CDR3 is CASSLIPGSSSYEQYF. Written as DNA, the CDR3 is TGTGCCAGCAGTTTAATTCCGGGGAGTAGCTCCTACGAGCAGTACTTC. The V call is TRBV27, the J call TRBJ2-7; possibly TRBD2 for D (5 bases). The V end lost 2 bases, the J end lost 0 bases, and 14 bases lay between the germline ends. Per germline, CDR1 MNHEY and CDR2 SMNVEV (reference sequence). There are 16 residues in the CDR3.

V is TRBV15 and J is TRBJ2-2, with D possibly matching TRBD1 (5 bases). CDR1 LNHNV and CDR2 YYDKDF come from the germline V gene (reference sequence). Trimming removed 0 bases at V and 1 base at J, with 15 bases between. This CDR3 region has 18 residues. CDR3 in amino acids: CATSRDAFETENTGELFF. For the CDR3, the DNA is TGTGCCACCAGCAGAGATGCTTTCGAGACAGAGAACACCGGGGAGCTGTTTTTT.

The gene calls are TRBV7-9 and TRBJ2-3; D is perhaps TRBD2 (5 bases). This CDR3 spans 16 amino acids. Germline CDR1 and CDR2: SEHNR and FQNEAQ (reference sequence). V was cut by 1 base and J by 3 bases, with 14 bases left in between. The CDR3 is CASSLGLARETDTQYF. The CDR3 DNA is TGTGCCAGCAGCTTAGGGCTAGCTCGAGAAACAGATACGCAGTATTTT. Full variable domain (rest looked up from reference TRBV7-9 and TRBJ2-3): DTGVSQNPRHKITKRGQNVTFRCDPISEHNRLYWYRQTLGQGPEFLTYFQNEAQLEKSRLLSDRFSAERPKGSFSTLEIQRTEQGDSAMYLCASSLGLARETDTQYFGPGTRLTVL.

The V and J genes are TRBV7-9 and TRBJ2-3; D is undetermined. The germline V gene has CDR1 SEHNR and CDR2 FQNEAQ (reference sequence). V lost 1 base to trimming and J lost 7 bases, with 6 bases between them. The CDR3 totals 12 residues. CDR3 nucleotide sequence: TGTGCCAGCAGCTTAGAACCATATACGCAGTATTTT. Encoded protein: CASSLEPYTQYF.

The J gene is TRBJ2-2, the V gene TRBV11-2; D not certain. V lost 5 bases to trimming and J lost 0 bases, with 10 bases between them. Germline assignment: CDR1 SGHAT and CDR2 FQNNGV. The CDR3 runs 15 residues. The CDR3 sequence: CASSQIASNTGELFF. The CDR3 region has the DNA TGTGCCAGCAGCCAGATAGCCTCGAACACCGGGGAGCTGTTTTTT.

This chain joins TRBV19 and TRBJ2-7, with D unresolved. CDR3 length equals 15 residues. V lost 5 bases to trimming and J lost 2 bases, with 16 bases between them. The germline V gene encodes CDR1 LNHDA and CDR2 SQIVND (reference sequence). The chain's CDR3 is CASSPLPSLPYEQYF. In nucleotides, the CDR3 is TGTGCCAGTAGTCCGCTTCCTAGTCTGCCCTACGAGCAGTACTTC.

The rearrangement joins TRBV29-1 to TRBJ2-5; 7 nucleotides agree with TRBD2. The V gene's germline CDR1 is SQVTM and CDR2 ANQGSEA. With V trimmed by 5 bases and J by 5 bases, 8 bases remained unmatched. The CDR3 loop spans 13 amino acids. Here the CDR3 reads CSVSPGRDETQYF. CDR3 nucleotides: TGCAGCGTTTCACCGGGGAGGGACGAGACCCAGTACTTC.

The gene calls are TRBV5-1 and TRBJ2-1; D is unresolved. CDR3 length: 12 amino acids. Trimming cost V 2 bases and J 10 bases, with 10 bases left between them. Looked up from germline, CDR1 is SGHRS and CDR2 is YFSETQ. CDR3 loop: CASSLRLGEQFF. The DNA for the CDR3 is TGCGCCAGCAGCTTAAGACTGGGGGAGCAGTTCTTC.